This T cell receptor (beta chain) originates from a study of blood T cell repertoires in COVID-19. Study-level information: T cells, B-cell-depleted T cells, or PBMCs provided the cDNA or gDNA that served as material.

In the original analysis: How many nucleated cells were present was estimated from reference gene primer amplification. Assay: immunoSEQ multiplex PCR; the TCRdb copy retains only in-frame clones and omits some. Clonal size and the V and J genes are those of that table, whereas D and trimming came from the DNA. The sample holds about 140,000 clones; 80% to 85% are singletons and the top ten take 5.2%. Everyone who took part was 18 to 89 years old, and they came from about two dozen US areas. During the 2 weeks before they entered the study, exposed participants had met someone with a PCR-confirmed or clinician-diagnosed COVID-19 case. Per the germline V gene, CDR1 is SGHTA and CDR2 is FQGNSA. V was cut by 1 base and J by 4 bases, with 7 bases left in between. CDR3 length: 13 amino acids.

The rearrangement joins TRBV7-2 to TRBJ1-2; no firm D call. Input material: PBMCs or T cells enriched from blood (not recorded which). This sequence was found in a man between 70 and 80 years old who had been exposed to COVID-19. In DNA form, the CDR3 reads TGTGCCAGCAGCTTAGATACATTCTATGGCTACACCTTC. Encoded protein: CASSLDTFYGYTF.